The 25 T cell receptor beta chains reported below all come from one sample, sequenced in a study of blood T cell repertoires in COVID-19. Using immunoSEQ multiplex PCR, the repertoire was profiled, and TCRdb retains in-frame clones only, with some absent. The sample comprises 360,000 or so clones, more than 70% of which are singletons, and approximately 0.97% rests with the top ten. Sequencing was performed on PBMCs or T cells enriched from blood (not recorded which). All receptors derive from a woman aged 25-40 years who had been exposed to COVID-19.

The rearrangement uses TRBV24-1 and TRBJ2-6; perhaps TRBD2 as D (6 bases). The CDR3 length is 14 residues. Trimming took 5 bases from V and 7 from J, leaving 11 bases between them. Germline V gives CDR1 KGHDR, CDR2 SFDVKD. The CDR3 DNA is TGTGCCACCAGTGCATCGGGAGCAGCCAACGTCCTGACTTTC. As protein: CATSASGAANVLTF.

V gene TRBV19 combines with J gene TRBJ2-2; TRBD2 is a possible D gene (5 bases). Germline CDR1 reads LNHDA; CDR2 reads SQIVND (reference sequence). The CDR3 has 16 amino acids. The germline V and J ends were trimmed by 5 bases and 0 bases, with 13 bases remaining between them. The CDR3, as DNA: TGTGCCAGTAGTCTCCTGCGGGCCCCGAACACCGGGGAGCTGTTTTTT. As protein: CASSLLRAPNTGELFF.

V usage is TRBV5-1 and J usage is TRBJ1-2; D is perhaps TRBD1 (6 bases). V lost 2 bases to trimming and J lost 6 bases, with 14 bases between them. The CDR3 runs to 14 residues. The V gene's germline CDR1 is SGHRS and CDR2 YFSETQ. The CDR3 DNA reads as TGCGCCAGCAGCTTTACAGGGACGGCTAATGGCTACACCTTC. It yields the protein CASSFTGTANGYTF.

V gene TRBV27 combines with J gene TRBJ2-6; D gene unclear. The CDR3 loop spans 14 amino acids. Germline V gene lookup returns CDR1 MNHEY and CDR2 SMNVEV (reference sequence). Trimming removed 3 bases at V and 0 bases at J, with 3 bases between. The CDR3 region is CASSFHSGANVLTF. The CDR3 region has the DNA TGTGCCAGCAGTTTCCACTCTGGGGCCAACGTCCTGACTTTC.

This rearrangement joins TRBV27 to TRBJ1-6; 10 nucleotides match TRBD1. CDR3 length: 15 amino acids. V was clipped by 6 bases and J by 9 bases; unmatched bases: 8. The germline V gene has CDR1 MNHEY and CDR2 SMNVEV (reference sequence). The CDR3 sequence is CASSMEDRGFSPLHF. CDR3 nucleotides: TGTGCCAGCAGCATGGAGGACAGGGGGTTTTCACCCCTCCACTTT.

This clone came up once. The chain joins TRBV27 to TRBJ2-1; D may be TRBD2 (5 bases). Germline assignment: CDR1 MNHEY and CDR2 SMNVEV (reference sequence). V was cut by 5 bases and J by 0 bases, with 8 bases left in between. The CDR3 is 14 residues long. Here the CDR3 reads CASSRGSSYNEQFF. Here the CDR3 DNA reads TGTGCCAGCAGTCGTGGGAGCTCCTACAATGAGCAGTTCTTC.

The gene calls are TRBV6-6 and TRBJ1-3; no reliable D call. This CDR3 comprises 15 residues. The V end lost 2 bases, the J end lost 4 bases, and 12 bases lay between the germline ends. CDR1 and CDR2 from the germline V gene are MNHNY and SVGAGI (reference sequence). The CDR3 nucleotides read TGTGCCAGCAGTTACGGAGGGCCGGGGGGAAACACCATATATTTT. It codes for CASSYGGPGGNTIYF.

CDR3 sequence (DNA): TGTGCCAGCAGTGATCTTGGACAGGGGATAGAGACCCAGTACTTC. Residues: CASSDLGQGIETQYF. The V call is TRBV25-1, the J call TRBJ2-5; 9 nucleotides agree with TRBD1. This CDR3 comprises 15 residues. The germline V gene has CDR1 MGHDK and CDR2 SYGVNS. With 3 bases clipped from V and 4 bases from J, the junction kept 6 bases outside the gene matches.

The chain uses TRBV3-1 (or the pseudogene TRBV3-2) and TRBJ1-2, with 11 bases identical to TRBD1. V trimming: 6 bases; J trimming: 5 bases; junction bases outside the gene matches: 5. Germline CDR1 and CDR2: LGHDT and YNNKEL (reference sequence). The CDR3 is made up of 14 amino acids. The CDR3 is CASSRTGGEYGYTF. CDR3 in DNA: TGTGCCAGCAGTCGGACAGGGGGCGAGTATGGCTACACCTTC.

The rearrangement joins TRBV3-1 (or the pseudogene TRBV3-2) to TRBJ1-5; D unclear. Germline V gene sequence: CDR1 LGHDT, CDR2 YNNKEL (reference sequence). Between the trimmed V and J ends, which lost 1 base and 6 bases, there was a span of 7 bases. The CDR3 is 13 amino acids. CDR3 bases: TGTGCCAGCAGCCAAGGAGGGAGTCAGCCCCAGCATTTT. Protein product: CASSQGGSQPQHF.

V gene TRBV7-8 combines with J gene TRBJ2-7, with D unclear. V lost 2 bases and J lost 4, with 12 bases in between. Per the germline V gene, CDR1 is SGHVS and CDR2 is FQNEAQ. This CDR3 has 14 amino acids. CDR3 protein: CASSLTQVGYEQYF. The CDR3 nucleotides are TGTGCCAGCAGCTTAACCCAAGTCGGGTACGAGCAGTACTTC.

This chain connects TRBV19 to TRBJ2-2; perhaps TRBD1 as D (6 bases). CDR1 LNHDA and CDR2 SQIVND come from the germline V gene (reference sequence). CDR3 size: 14 residues. The V gene lost 3 bases and the J gene lost 7 bases, with 12 bases spanning the gap. This CDR3 is CASSIKQGSGELFF. CDR3 sequence (DNA): TGTGCCAGTAGTATTAAACAGGGAAGCGGGGAGCTGTTTTTT.

This clone was observed once. J is TRBJ1-1 and V is TRBV12-3 or TRBV12-4, with 7 bases matching TRBD1. The CDR3 extends over 13 amino acids. V was clipped by 6 bases and J by 5 bases; unmatched bases: 6. In nucleotides, the CDR3 is TGTGCCAGCAGAATCAGGGGGATGACTGAAGCTTTCTTT. It translates to CASRIRGMTEAFF.

The J gene is TRBJ2-7, the V gene TRBV10-3; perhaps TRBD2 as D (6 bases). The germline V and J ends were trimmed by 3 bases and 5 bases, with 20 bases remaining between them. This CDR3 comprises 16 residues. The germline CDR1 and CDR2 sequences are ENHRY and SYGVKD. The CDR3 spells CAISDPGRGRTHEQYF. The CDR3 region has the DNA TGTGCCATCAGTGACCCCGGGCGGGGTAGGACCCACGAGCAGTACTTC.

The sample holds one count of this clone. The chain employs TRBV19 and TRBJ1-1; D is possibly TRBD1 (6 bases). Germline V CDR1 and CDR2: LNHDA, SQIVND (reference sequence). V gave up 4 bases and J gave up 1 base, with 16 bases separating them. This CDR3 has 16 residues. CDR3 DNA: TGTGCCAGTAGTAAGAAAACAGGGAATGAGAACACTGAAGCTTTCTTT. The encoded protein is CASSKKTGNENTEAFF. The full variable domain, rest sourced from reference TRBV19 and TRBJ1-1, is DGGITQSPKYLFRKEGQNVTLSCEQNLNHDAMYWYRQDPGQGLRLIYYSQIVNDFQKGDIAEGYSVSREKKESFPLTVTSAQKNPTAFYLCASSKKTGNENTEAFFGQGTRLTVV.

This chain joins TRBV28 and TRBJ1-3, with TRBD1 matching over 7 bases. Germline CDR1 reads MDHEN; CDR2 reads SYDVKM. V was pared by 6 bases and J by 8 bases, with 7 bases of the junction left unmatched. The CDR3 contains 13 residues. For the CDR3, the DNA is TGTGCCAGCAGCTCAGGACAGGCGGACACCATATATTTT. It is translated as CASSSGQADTIYF.

The chain combines TRBV19 with TRBJ2-2; 8 bases match TRBD2. V was clipped by 5 bases and J by 7 bases; unmatched bases: 12. The CDR3 contains 16 residues. Germline CDR1 and CDR2: LNHDA and SQIVND (reference sequence). The CDR3 region is CASSPQAGVAFGELFF. CDR3 sequence (DNA): TGTGCCAGTAGTCCCCAAGCGGGAGTCGCGTTCGGGGAGCTGTTTTTT. The full variable domain, completed using reference TRBV19 and TRBJ2-2, is DGGITQSPKYLFRKEGQNVTLSCEQNLNHDAMYWYRQDPGQGLRLIYYSQIVNDFQKGDIAEGYSVSREKKESFPLTVTSAQKNPTAFYLCASSPQAGVAFGELFFGEGSRLTVL.

This rearrangement joins TRBV5-1 to TRBJ2-6; 7 bases align to TRBD1. Germline CDR1 reads SGHRS; CDR2 reads YFSETQ. The CDR3 consists of 15 residues. V gave up 4 bases and J gave up 3 bases; unmatched junction bases: 4. The CDR3, as DNA: TGCGCCAGCAGCGCGACAGGGCTTGGGGCCAACGTCCTGACTTTC. It translates to CASSATGLGANVLTF.

The chain couples TRBV28 to TRBJ2-5, with 9 bases lining up with TRBD2. The V gene end was trimmed by 2 bases and the J gene end by 5 bases; junction bases not matched to a gene: 6. The germline V gene encodes CDR1 MDHEN and CDR2 SYDVKM. The length of the CDR3 is 15 residues. The chain's CDR3 is CASSLMRGRAETQYF. CDR3 nucleotide sequence: TGTGCCAGCAGTTTAATGCGCGGGAGGGCGGAGACCCAGTACTTC.

This chain links TRBV5-1 with TRBJ2-7; tentatively, D is TRBD1 (5 bases). Between the trimmed V and J ends, which lost 4 bases and 0 bases, there was a span of 11 bases. This CDR3 is built from 14 residues. Germline V gene lookup returns CDR1 SGHRS and CDR2 YFSETQ. DNA of the CDR3: TGCGCCAGCAGCATCAGGGAAAGCTCCTACGAGCAGTACTTC. Protein sequence: CASSIRESSYEQYF.

The rearrangement uses TRBV20-1 and TRBJ2-7; D may be TRBD1 (6 bases). The CDR3 extends over 15 amino acids. Germline V gene data show CDR1 as DFQATT and CDR2 as SNEGSKA (reference sequence). The V gene lost 3 bases and the J gene lost 1 base, with 16 bases spanning the gap. The CDR3 protein is CSASSGQSFSYEQYF. The CDR3 DNA reads TGCAGTGCTAGTTCTGGACAGTCCTTTTCCTACGAGCAGTACTTC.

This sequence joins TRBV10-2 and TRBJ2-1, with 7 bases matching TRBD2. V lost 3 bases and J lost 0; bases outside the gene matches: 2. CDR3 length equals 15 residues. From germline, CDR1 is WSHSY and CDR2 SAAADI. Here the CDR3 DNA reads TGCGCCAGCAGTGAAGGCGGGAGCTCCTACAATGAGCAGTTCTTC. It codes for CASSEGGSSYNEQFF.

The rearrangement links TRBV15 to TRBJ2-4, with TRBD1 as a possible D gene (6 bases). The CDR3 extends over 14 amino acids. V was shortened by 5 bases and J by 0 bases, with 8 bases between the two germline ends. Germline V lookup: CDR1 LNHNV, CDR2 YYDKDF (reference sequence). In DNA form, the CDR3 reads TGTGCCACCAGCCAACAGGGAGCCAAAAACATTCAGTACTTC. The encoded protein is CATSQQGAKNIQYF.

This chain connects TRBV3-1 (or the pseudogene TRBV3-2) to TRBJ1-1; 8 nucleotides match TRBD1. After removal of 4 bases from V and 4 bases from J, the junction contained 8 bases not matched to a gene. The CDR3 spans 15 residues. Looked up from germline, CDR1 is LGHDT and CDR2 is YNNKEL (reference sequence). The CDR3 loop is CASSPQGAVGTEAFF. The CDR3 coding sequence is TGTGCCAGCAGCCCCCAGGGGGCGGTCGGCACTGAAGCTTTCTTT.

The chain recombines TRBV4-1 with TRBJ2-7, with TRBD2 matching 7 bases. This CDR3 region has 15 residues. Germline V gives CDR1 MGHRA, CDR2 YSYEKL. Trimming removed 4 bases from V and 0 bases from J; junction bases left unmatched: 6. The CDR3 region has the DNA TGCGCCAGCAGCCTCGAGCCTAGCGGCTCCTACGAGCAGTACTTC. This encodes CASSLEPSGSYEQYF.